A selection of T cell receptor beta chains follows, all from one sample in a study of CD8+CD57+ T cells in acquired aplastic anemia. TCRdb fed the reads into MiXCR, producing one record per CDR3 protein. The data contain 180,000 or so distinct CDR3 sequences, 40% to 55% of them singletons. Material for sequencing was sorted CD4+, CD8+, or CD8+CD57+ T cells (not recorded which) from PBMCs. The receptors stem from a human donor with aplastic anemia. The CDR3 runs from the conserved cysteine through the conserved F or W. D genes are given only for firm matches. Some rows have no size entry. The others give once, few or many, or a class for an expanded clone.

TRBV20-1	TRBJ1-5	.	.	13	CSASPHQSQPQHF	TGCAGTGCTAGTCCCCACCAGAGTCAGCCCCAGCATTTT
TRBV25-1	TRBJ2-5	.	.	12	CASSEFRETQYF	TGTGCCAGCAGTGAATTTCGAGAGACCCAGTACTTC
TRBV7-7	TRBJ2-5	few	.	12	CASSATGETQYF	TGTGCTAGCAGTGCGACTGGGGAGACCCAGTACTTC
TRBV14	TRBJ2-1	.	TRBD2	16	CASSTRSGRPYNEQFF	TGTGCCAGCAGCACACGTAGCGGGAGGCCGTACAATGAGCAGTTCTTC
TRBV10-1	TRBJ1-1	many	TRBD1	13	CASQGTGPHEAFF	TGCGCCAGCCAGGGGACAGGGCCGCATGAAGCTTTCTTT
TRBV20-1	TRBJ2-5	many	TRBD2	16	CSAPGLAGYPQETQYF	TGCAGTGCTCCTGGACTAGCGGGTTACCCCCAAGAGACCCAGTACTTC
TRBV24-1	TRBJ1-5	.	.	14	CATSGGPGNQPQHF	TGTGCCACCAGTGGGGGGCCGGGCAATCAGCCCCAGCATTTT
TRBV7-6	TRBJ1-1	.	.	14	CASSPGDMNTEAFF	TGTGCCAGCAGCCCCGGGGACATGAACACTGAAGCTTTCTTT
TRBV2	TRBJ2-3	.	TRBD1	14	CASMWDRGSDTQYF	TGTGCCAGCATGTGGGACAGGGGTTCGGATACGCAGTATTTT
TRBV6-5	TRBJ2-7	many	.	16	CASSYSSGAISYEQYF	TGTGCCAGCAGTTACTCATCAGGGGCGATCTCCTACGAGCAGTACTTC
TRBV6-1	TRBJ2-2	many	.	14	CASRILTNTGELFF	TGTGCCTCTAGGATACTTACGAACACCGGGGAGCTGTTTTTT
TRBV9	TRBJ2-2	many	.	13	CASSVEYTGELFF	TGTGCCAGCAGCGTAGAGTATACCGGGGAGCTGTTTTTT
TRBV15	TRBJ1-6	.	.	16	CATSRDRGRSNSPLHF	TGTGCCACCAGCAGAGATCGGGGCAGAAGTAATTCACCCCTCCACTTT
TRBV20-1	TRBJ2-3	.	.	14	CSARWPQFTDTQYF	TGCAGTGCTAGGTGGCCACAATTCACAGATACGCAGTATTTT
TRBV2	TRBJ2-3	.	TRBD2	16	CASSPPFRAGADTQYF	TGTGCCAGCAGCCCTCCCTTCCGAGCGGGAGCAGATACGCAGTATTTT
TRBV29-1	TRBJ2-7	few	.	12	CSVEKLAGEQYF	TGCAGCGTTGAAAAACTAGCTGGCGAGCAGTACTTC
TRBV6-1	TRBJ1-1	.	.	14	CASSDRAVSTEAFF	TGTGCCAGCAGTGACAGGGCGGTTAGCACTGAAGCTTTCTTT
TRBV10-2	TRBJ2-1	.	TRBD1	16	CASSESGQGARNEQFF	TGCGCCAGCAGTGAGTCGGGACAGGGGGCTAGGAATGAGCAGTTCTTC
TRBV10-3	TRBJ2-7	.	TRBD2	16	CAISEPGLAGNYEQYF	TGTGCCATCAGTGAGCCGGGACTAGCGGGGAACTACGAGCAGTACTTC
TRBV6-1	TRBJ2-1	.	TRBD2	17	CASSRTSGGASYNEQFF	TGTGCCAGCAGTCGAACTAGCGGGGGGGCTTCCTACAATGAGCAGTTCTTC
TRBV5-1	TRBJ1-4	.	.	13	CASSLEAKEKLFF	TGCGCCAGCAGCTTGGAGGCTAAGGAAAAACTGTTTTTT
TRBV10-3	TRBJ2-7	.	.	15	CAISRGTVTGYEQYF	TGTGCCATCAGTCGCGGGACAGTAACAGGCTACGAGCAGTACTTC
TRBV25-1	TRBJ2-3	.	TRBD1	17	CASSPGGGFGVTDTQYF	TGTGCCAGCAGTCCAGGGGGCGGTTTCGGGGTCACAGATACGCAGTATTTT
TRBV5-5	TRBJ1-2	many	.	14	CASSLLNREYGYTF	TGTGCCAGCAGCTTGTTGAACAGGGAATATGGCTACACCTTC
TRBV9	TRBJ2-3	many	.	16	CASSVGPSQRTDTQYF	TGTGCCAGCAGCGTAGGTCCTAGCCAACGCACAGATACGCAGTATTTT
TRBV25-1	TRBJ1-1	once	.	15	CASTESTARGYEAFF	TGTGCCAGCACTGAAAGCACAGCACGAGGATATGAAGCTTTCTTT
TRBV12-3/TRBV12-4	TRBJ2-2	.	TRBD2	17	CASSSTSGGANTGELFF	TGTGCCAGCAGTTCGACTAGCGGGGGGGCGAACACCGGGGAGCTGTTTTTT
TRBV15	TRBJ1-4	many	.	14	CATSIPTVVEKLFF	TGTGCCACCAGCATCCCAACGGTGGTTGAAAAACTGTTTTTT
TRBV24-1	TRBJ2-3	many	.	13	CATSDVDGDTQYF	TGTGCCACCAGTGATGTGGATGGAGATACGCAGTATTTT
TRBV5-1	TRBJ1-6	.	TRBD1	14	CASSVGDRDSPLHF	TGCGCCAGCAGCGTTGGGGACAGGGATTCACCCCTCCACTTT
TRBV5-1	TRBJ2-1	many	.	15	CASSLEGLDYNEQFF	TGCGCCAGCAGCTTGGAGGGACTGGATTACAATGAGCAGTTCTTC
TRBV11-2	TRBJ2-7	.	.	15	CAGSFSPLTGYEQYF	TGTGCCGGCAGCTTTAGTCCCCTCACCGGATACGAGCAGTACTTC
TRBV7-8	TRBJ2-5	many	TRBD2	15	CASSLTSGGGETQYF	TGTGCCAGCAGCTTAACTAGCGGGGGGGGGGAGACCCAGTACTTC